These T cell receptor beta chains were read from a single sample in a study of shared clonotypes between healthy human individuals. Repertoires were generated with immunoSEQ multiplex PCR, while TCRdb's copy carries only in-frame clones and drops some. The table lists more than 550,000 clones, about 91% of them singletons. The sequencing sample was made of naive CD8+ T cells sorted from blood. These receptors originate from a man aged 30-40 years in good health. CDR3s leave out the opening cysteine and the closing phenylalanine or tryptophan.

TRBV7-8,ASRLFGDPGQEYEQY
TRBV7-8,ASSTPRDRDNEQF
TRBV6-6,ASSYSLETSYNEQF
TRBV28,ASSSPGRTNEKLF
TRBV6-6,ASSYLDPGGPHEQY
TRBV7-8,ASSLGDEAPTPYEQY
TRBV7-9,ATFGSSYEQY
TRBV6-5,ASSRGPGFDEQF
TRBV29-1,SVAQENTGELF
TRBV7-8,ASSLEVLANTGELF
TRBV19,ASSGSYGYT
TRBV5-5,ASSLWDSQYEQY
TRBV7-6,ASSDPPNTGELF
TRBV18,ASSRDPPGQGRGETQY
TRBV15,ATSPLDRGETQY
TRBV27,ASSLLGVYNEQF
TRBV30,AWSVLGSTDTQY
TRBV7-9,ASRSYQETQY
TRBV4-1,ASSRLTSGRGTYNEQF
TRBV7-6,ASSITGGFSTDTQY
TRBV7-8,ASSSTYYVTEETQY
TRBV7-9,ASSSTTGRSGANVLT
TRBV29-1,SVEDLSSGSTDTQY
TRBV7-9,ASSAWRPDTQY
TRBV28,ASSLGLAGEQF
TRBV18,ASSPSLQGTAKNIQY
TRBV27,ASSSGYEQY
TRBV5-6,ASSWEQGAGSGPYEQY
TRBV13,ASSLGLAGAGGTQY
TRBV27,ASSLSSPGTSRTEYEQY
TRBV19,ASSRTSGSFTDTQY
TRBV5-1,ASSLGDSTDTQY
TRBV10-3,AISERKDQETQY
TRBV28,ASSPGQVIQETQY
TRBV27,ASSPIAGAASTDTQY
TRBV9,ASSVEPRRRGQAVHYGYT
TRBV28,ASSGPSGGLSYEQY
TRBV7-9,ASSSQADRGILQQY
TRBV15,ATSVKVTGELF
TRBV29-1,SVDRGQRNGYT
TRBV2,ASSDQTGSNEKLF
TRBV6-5,ASSGQGVYYEQY
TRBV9,ASSGGSVYEQY
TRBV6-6,ASSYSIRGNEAF
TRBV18,ASSLADRESNQPQH
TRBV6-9,ARALNNQPQH
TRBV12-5,ASGFGGIGYNEQF
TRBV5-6,ASSLEIPHRGEGYGYT
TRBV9,ASSPRTGKDYNEQF
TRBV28,ASSLVEETQY
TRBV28,ASIGRARGGRRVELF
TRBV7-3,ASSPGSGNTIY
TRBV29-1,SVPGAEAF
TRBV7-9,ASSPRRIGTEYYEQY
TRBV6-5,ASSYSSSGYEQY